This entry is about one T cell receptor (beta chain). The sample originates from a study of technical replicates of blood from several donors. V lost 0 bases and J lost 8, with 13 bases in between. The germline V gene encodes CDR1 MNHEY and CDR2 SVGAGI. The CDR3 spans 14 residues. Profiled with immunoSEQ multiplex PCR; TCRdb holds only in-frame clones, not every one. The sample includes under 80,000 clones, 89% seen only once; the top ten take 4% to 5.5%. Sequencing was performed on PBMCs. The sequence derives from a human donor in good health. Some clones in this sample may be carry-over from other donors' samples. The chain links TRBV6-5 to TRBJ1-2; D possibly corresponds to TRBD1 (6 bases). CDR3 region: CASSYSSQGIGYTF. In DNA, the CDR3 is TGTGCCAGCAGTTACTCGTCCCAGGGGATAGGCTACACCTTC.